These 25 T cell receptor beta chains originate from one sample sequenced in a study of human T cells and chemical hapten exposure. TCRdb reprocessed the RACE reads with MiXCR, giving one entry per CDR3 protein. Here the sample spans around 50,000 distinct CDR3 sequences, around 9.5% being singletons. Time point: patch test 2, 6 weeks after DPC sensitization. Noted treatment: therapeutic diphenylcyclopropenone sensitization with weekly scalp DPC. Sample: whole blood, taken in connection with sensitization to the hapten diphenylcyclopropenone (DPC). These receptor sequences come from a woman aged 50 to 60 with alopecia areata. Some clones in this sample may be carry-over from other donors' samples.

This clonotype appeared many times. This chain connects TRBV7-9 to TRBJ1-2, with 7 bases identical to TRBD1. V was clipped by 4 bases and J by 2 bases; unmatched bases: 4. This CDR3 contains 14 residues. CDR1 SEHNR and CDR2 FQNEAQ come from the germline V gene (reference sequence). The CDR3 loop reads CASSWGQSNYGYTF. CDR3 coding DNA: TGTGCCAGCAGCTGGGGACAGTCAAACTATGGCTACACCTTC.

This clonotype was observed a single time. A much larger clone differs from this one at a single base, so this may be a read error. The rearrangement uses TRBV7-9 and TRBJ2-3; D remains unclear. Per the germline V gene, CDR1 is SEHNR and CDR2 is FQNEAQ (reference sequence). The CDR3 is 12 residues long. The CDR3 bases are TGTACCAGCACCCCCTCTTTAGATACGCAGTATTTT. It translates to CTSTPSLDTQYF.

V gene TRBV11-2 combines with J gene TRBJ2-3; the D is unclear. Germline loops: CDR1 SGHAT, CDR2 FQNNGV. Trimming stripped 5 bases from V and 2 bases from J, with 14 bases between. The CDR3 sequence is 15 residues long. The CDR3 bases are TGTGCCAGCAGCCCCGAATTTTCGAACACAGATACGCAGTATTTT. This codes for CASSPEFSNTDTQYF. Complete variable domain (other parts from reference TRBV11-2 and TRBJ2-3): EAGVAQSPRYKIIEKRQSVAFWCNPISGHATLYWYQQILGQGPKLLIQFQNNGVVDDSQLPKDRFSAERLKGVDSTLKIQPAKLEDSAVYLCASSPEFSNTDTQYFGPGTRLTVL.

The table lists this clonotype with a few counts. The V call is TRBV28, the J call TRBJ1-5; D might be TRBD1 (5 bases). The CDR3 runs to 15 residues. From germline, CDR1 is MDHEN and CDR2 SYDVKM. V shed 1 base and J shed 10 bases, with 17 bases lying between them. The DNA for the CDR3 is TGTGCCAGCAGTTTATCGCTCGGAGGGGAAAAACCCCAGCATTTT. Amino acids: CASSLSLGGEKPQHF.

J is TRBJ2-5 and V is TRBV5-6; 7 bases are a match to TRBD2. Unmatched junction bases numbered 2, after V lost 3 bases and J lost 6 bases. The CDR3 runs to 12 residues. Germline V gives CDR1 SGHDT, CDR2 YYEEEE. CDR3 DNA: TGTGCCAGCAGCTGGGAGGGGCAGACCCAGTACTTC. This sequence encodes CASSWEGQTQYF.

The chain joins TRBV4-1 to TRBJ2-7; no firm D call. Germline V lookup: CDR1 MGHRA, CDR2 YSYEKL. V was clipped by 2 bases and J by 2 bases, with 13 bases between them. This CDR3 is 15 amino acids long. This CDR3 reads CASSQYSQSTYEQYF. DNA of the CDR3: TGCGCCAGCAGCCAATATTCACAGTCGACCTACGAGCAGTACTTC.

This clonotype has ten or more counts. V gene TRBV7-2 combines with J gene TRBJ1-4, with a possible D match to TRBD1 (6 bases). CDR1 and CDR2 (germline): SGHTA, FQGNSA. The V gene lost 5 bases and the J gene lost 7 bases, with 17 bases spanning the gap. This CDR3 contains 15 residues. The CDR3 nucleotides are TGTGCCAGCAGCACCAGTAGGGGGGCGCTTGAAAAACTGTTTTTT. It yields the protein CASSTSRGALEKLFF.

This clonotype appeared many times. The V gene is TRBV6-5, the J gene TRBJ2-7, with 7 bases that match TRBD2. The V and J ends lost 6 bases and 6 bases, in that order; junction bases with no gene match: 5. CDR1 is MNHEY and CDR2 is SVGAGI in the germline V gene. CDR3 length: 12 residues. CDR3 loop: CASRGGSSEQYF. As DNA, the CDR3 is TGTGCCAGCAGGGGGGGGTCTTCCGAGCAGTACTTC.

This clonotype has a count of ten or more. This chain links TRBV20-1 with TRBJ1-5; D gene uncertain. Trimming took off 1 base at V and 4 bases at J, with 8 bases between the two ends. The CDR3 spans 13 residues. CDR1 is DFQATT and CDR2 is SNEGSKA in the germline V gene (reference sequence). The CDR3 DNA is TGCAGTGCTAGAGTAAGTGCGAATCAGCCCCAGCATTTT. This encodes CSARVSANQPQHF.

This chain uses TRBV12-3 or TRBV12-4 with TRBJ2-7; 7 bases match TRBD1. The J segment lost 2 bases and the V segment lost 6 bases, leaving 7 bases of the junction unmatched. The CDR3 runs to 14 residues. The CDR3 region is CASRRADRAYEQYF. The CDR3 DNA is TGTGCCAGCAGGCGGGCTGACAGGGCCTACGAGCAGTACTTC.

The CDR3 sequence: CASSPQEYPEYF. The DNA of the CDR3 is TGTGCCAGCAGCCCTCAGGAATACCCGGAGTATTTT. The chain is built from TRBV6-2 or TRBV6-3 and TRBJ2-3; D call uncertain. Trimming pared 6 bases from V and 13 bases from J, leaving 17 bases between. The CDR3 length is 12 residues. In germline, CDR1 is MNHEY, CDR2 SVGEGT.

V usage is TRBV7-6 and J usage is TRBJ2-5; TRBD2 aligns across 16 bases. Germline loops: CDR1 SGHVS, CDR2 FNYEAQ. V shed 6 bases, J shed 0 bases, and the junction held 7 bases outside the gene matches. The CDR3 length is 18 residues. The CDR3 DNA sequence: TGTGCCAGCAGTCAGGGACTAGCGGGAGGGTCCTACCAAGAGACCCAGTACTTC. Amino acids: CASSQGLAGGSYQETQYF.

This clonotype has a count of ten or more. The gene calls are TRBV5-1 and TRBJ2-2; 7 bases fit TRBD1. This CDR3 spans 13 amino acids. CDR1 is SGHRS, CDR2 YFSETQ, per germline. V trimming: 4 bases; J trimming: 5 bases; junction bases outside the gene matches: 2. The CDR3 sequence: CASSQDRTGELFF. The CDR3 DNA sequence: TGCGCCAGCAGCCAGGACAGGACCGGGGAGCTGTTTTTT.

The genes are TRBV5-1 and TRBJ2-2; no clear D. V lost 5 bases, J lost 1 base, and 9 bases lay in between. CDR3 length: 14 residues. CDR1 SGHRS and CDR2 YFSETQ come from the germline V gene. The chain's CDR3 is CASSMGQNTGELFF. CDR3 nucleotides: TGCGCCAGCAGTATGGGCCAGAACACCGGGGAGCTGTTTTTT.

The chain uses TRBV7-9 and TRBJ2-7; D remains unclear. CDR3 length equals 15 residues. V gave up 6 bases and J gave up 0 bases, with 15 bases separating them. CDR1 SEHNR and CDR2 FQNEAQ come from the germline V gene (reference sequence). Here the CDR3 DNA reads TGTGCCAGCAGTGAACGAGGAGCGCTCTCCTACGAGCAGTACTTC. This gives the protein CASSERGALSYEQYF.

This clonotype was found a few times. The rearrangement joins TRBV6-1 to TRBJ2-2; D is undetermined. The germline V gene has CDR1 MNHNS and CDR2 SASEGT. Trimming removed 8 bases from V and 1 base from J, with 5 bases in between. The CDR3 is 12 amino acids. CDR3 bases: TGTGCCAGCGGTTGGAACACCGGGGAGCTGTTTTTT. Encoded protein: CASGWNTGELFF.

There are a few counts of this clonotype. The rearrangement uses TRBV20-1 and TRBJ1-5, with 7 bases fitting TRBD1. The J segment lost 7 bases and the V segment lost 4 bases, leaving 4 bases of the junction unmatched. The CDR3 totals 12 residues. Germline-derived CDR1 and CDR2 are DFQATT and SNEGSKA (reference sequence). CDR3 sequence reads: CSATGGGQPQHF. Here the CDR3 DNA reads TGCAGTGCTACAGGGGGAGGGCAGCCCCAGCATTTT.

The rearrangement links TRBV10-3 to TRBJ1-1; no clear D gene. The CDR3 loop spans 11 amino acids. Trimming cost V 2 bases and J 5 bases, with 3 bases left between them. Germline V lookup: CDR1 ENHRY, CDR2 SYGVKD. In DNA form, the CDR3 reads TGTGCCATCAGTGAGAGGACTGAAGCTTTCTTT. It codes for CAISERTEAFF.

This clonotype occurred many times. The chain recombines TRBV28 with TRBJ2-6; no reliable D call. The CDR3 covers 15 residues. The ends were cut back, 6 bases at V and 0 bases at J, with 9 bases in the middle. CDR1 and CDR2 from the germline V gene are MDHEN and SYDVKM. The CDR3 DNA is TGTGCCAGCAGGAGCTGGGCCTCTGGGGCCAACGTCCTGACTTTC. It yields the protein CASRSWASGANVLTF. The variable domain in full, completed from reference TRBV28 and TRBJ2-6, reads DVKVTQSSRYLVKRTGEKVFLECVQDMDHENMFWYRQDPGLGLRLIYFSYDVKMKEKGDIPEGYSVSREKKERFSLILESASTNQTSMYLCASRSWASGANVLTFGAGSRLTVL.

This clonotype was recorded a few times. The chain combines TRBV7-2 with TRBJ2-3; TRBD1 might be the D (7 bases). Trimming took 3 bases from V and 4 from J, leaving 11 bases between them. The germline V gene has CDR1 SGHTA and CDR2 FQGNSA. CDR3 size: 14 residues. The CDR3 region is CASSFQGGSDTQYF. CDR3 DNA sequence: TGTGCCAGCAGCTTCCAGGGGGGCTCAGATACGCAGTATTTT.

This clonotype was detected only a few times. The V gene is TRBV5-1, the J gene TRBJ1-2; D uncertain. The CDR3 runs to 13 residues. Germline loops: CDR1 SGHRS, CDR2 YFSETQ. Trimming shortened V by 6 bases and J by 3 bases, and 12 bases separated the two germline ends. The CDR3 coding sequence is TGCGCCAGCAACTCAGGAGTCGACTATGGCTACACCTTC. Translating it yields CASNSGVDYGYTF.

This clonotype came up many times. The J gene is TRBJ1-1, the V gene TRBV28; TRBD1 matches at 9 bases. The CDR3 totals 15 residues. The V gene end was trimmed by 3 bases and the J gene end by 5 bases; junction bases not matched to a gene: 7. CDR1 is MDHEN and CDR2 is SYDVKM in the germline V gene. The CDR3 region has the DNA TGTGCCAGCAGTTTTCTGGGGACAGGGATGACTGAAGCTTTCTTT. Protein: CASSFLGTGMTEAFF.

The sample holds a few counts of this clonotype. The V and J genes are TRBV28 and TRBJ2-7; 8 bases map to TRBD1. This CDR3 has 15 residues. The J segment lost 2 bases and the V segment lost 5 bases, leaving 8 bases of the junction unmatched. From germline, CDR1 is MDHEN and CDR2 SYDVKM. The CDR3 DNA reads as TGTGCCAGCAGTCCCTATGGGACAGGTGCCTACGAGCAGTACTTC. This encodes CASSPYGTGAYEQYF.

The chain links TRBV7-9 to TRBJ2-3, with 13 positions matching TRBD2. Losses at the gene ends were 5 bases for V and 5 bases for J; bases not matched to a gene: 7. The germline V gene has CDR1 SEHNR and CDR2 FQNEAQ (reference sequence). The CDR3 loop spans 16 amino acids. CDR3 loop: CASSHKGTSGEDTQYF. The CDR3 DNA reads TGTGCCAGCAGCCACAAGGGGACTAGCGGGGAAGATACGCAGTATTTT.

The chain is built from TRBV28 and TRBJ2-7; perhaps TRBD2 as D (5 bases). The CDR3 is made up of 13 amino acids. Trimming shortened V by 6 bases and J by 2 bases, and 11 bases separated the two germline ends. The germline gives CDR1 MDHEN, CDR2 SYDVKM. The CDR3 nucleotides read TGTGCCAGCAGCCTAGCAGCGCCCTACGAGCAGTACTTC. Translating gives CASSLAAPYEQYF.